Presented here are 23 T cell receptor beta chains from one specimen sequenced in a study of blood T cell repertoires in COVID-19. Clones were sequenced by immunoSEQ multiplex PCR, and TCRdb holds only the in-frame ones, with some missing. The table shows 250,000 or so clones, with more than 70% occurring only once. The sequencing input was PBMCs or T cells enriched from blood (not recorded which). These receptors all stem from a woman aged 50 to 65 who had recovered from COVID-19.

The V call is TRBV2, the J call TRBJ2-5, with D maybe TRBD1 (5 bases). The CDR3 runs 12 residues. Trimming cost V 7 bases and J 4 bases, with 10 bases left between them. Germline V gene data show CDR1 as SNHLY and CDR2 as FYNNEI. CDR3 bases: TGTGCCAGCACCAAAACAGGAGAGACCCAGTACTTC. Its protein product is CASTKTGETQYF.

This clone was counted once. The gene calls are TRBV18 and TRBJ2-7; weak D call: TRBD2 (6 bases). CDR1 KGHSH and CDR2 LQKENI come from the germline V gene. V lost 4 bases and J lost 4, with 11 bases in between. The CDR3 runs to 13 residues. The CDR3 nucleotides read TGTGCCAGCTCACGCGGGACTTTTTACGAGCAGTACTTC. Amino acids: CASSRGTFYEQYF.

In DNA, the CDR3 is TGTGCCAGCAGCAAATGGGCAGGGGGTGAAGAGACCCAGTACTTC. This codes for CASSKWAGGEETQYF. This chain uses TRBV21-1 with TRBJ2-5; TRBD1 is the table's D call and was not checked against the DNA. TRBV21-1 corresponds to a pseudogene. CDR3 length: 15 residues.

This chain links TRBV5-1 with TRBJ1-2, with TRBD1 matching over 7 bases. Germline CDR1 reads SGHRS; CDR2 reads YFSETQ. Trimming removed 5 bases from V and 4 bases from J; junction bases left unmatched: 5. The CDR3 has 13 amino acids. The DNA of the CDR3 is TGCGCCAGCAGTGCCGGACAGGTCTATGGCTACACCTTC. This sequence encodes CASSAGQVYGYTF.

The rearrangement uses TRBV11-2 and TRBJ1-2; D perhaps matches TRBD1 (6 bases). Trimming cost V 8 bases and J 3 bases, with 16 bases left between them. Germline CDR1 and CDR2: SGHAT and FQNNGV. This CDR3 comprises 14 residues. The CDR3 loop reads CASAPGEWDYGYTF. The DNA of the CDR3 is TGTGCCAGCGCGCCAGGGGAGTGGGACTATGGCTACACCTTC.

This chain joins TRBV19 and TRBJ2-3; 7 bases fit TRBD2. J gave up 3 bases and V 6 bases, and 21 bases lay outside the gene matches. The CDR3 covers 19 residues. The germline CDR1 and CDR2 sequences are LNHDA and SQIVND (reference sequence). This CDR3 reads CASREDGPASGRETDTQYF. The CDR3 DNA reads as TGTGCCAGTAGAGAGGACGGGCCCGCTAGCGGCCGTGAAACAGATACGCAGTATTTT.

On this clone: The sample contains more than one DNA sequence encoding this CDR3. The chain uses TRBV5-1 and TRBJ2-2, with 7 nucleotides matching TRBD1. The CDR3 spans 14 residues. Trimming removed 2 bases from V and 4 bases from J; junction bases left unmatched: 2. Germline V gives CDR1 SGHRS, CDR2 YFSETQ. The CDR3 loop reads CASSFGTATGELFF. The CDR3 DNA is TGCGCCAGCAGCTTCGGGACAGCCACCGGGGAGCTGTTTTTT.

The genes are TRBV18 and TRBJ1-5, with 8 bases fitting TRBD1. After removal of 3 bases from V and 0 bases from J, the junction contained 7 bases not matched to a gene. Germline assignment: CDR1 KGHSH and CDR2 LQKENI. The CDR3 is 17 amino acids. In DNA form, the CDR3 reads TGTGCCAGCTCACCTCGGGCAGGGGGCCGTAGCAATCAGCCCCAGCATTTT. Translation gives CASSPRAGGRSNQPQHF.

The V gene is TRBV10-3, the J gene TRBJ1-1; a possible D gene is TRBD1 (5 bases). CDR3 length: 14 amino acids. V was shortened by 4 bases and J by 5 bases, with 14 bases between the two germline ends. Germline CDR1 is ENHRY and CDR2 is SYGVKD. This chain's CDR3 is CAISAVGLGTEAFF. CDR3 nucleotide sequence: TGTGCCATCAGTGCAGTGGGGCTGGGGACTGAAGCTTTCTTT.

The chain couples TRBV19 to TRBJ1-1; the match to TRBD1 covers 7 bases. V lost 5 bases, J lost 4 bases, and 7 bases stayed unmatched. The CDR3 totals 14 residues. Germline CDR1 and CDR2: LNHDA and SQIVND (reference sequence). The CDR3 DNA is TGTGCCAGTAGTCTATGGACAGGCGCCACTGAAGCTTTCTTT. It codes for CASSLWTGATEAFF.

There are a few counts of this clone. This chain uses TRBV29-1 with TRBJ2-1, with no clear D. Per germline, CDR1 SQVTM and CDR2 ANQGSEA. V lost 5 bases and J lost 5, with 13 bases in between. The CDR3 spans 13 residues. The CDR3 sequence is CSVTSRTNNEQFF. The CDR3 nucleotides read TGCAGCGTTACGTCCAGAACCAACAATGAGCAGTTCTTC.

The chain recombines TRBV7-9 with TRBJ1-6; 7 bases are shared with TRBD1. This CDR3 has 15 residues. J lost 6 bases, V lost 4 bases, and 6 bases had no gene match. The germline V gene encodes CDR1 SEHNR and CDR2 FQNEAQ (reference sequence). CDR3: CASSSPDRPNSPLHF. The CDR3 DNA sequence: TGTGCCAGCAGCTCCCCGGACAGGCCTAATTCACCCCTCCACTTT.

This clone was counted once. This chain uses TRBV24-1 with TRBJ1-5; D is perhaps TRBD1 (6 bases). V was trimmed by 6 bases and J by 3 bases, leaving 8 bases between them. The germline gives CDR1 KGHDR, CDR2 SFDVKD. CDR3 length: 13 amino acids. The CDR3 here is CATSQGPNQPQHF. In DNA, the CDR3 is TGTGCCACCAGTCAGGGGCCCAATCAGCCCCAGCATTTT.

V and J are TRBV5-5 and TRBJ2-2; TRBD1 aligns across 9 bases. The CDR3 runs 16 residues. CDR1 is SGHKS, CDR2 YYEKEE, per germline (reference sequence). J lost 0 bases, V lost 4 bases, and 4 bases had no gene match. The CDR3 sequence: CASSPRTGANTGELFF. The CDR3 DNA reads TGTGCCAGCAGCCCCCGGACAGGGGCGAACACCGGGGAGCTGTTTTTT.

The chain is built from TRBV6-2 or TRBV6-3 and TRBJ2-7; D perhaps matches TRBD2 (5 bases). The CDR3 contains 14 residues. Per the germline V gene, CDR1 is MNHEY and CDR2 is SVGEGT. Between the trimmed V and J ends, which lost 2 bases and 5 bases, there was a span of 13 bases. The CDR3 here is CASSYEGVIDEQYF. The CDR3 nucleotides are TGTGCCAGCAGTTACGAGGGAGTGATCGACGAGCAGTACTTC.

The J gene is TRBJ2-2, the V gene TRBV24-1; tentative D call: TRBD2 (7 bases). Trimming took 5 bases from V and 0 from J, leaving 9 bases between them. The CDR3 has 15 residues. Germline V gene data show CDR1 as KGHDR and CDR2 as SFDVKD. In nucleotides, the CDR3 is TGTGCCACCAGTGTGGGGGGGCCGAACACCGGGGAGCTGTTTTTT. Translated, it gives CATSVGGPNTGELFF.

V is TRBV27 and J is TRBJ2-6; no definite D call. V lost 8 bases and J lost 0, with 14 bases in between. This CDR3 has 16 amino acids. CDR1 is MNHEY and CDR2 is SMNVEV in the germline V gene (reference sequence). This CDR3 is CASGSYSNSGANVLTF. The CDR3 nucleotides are TGTGCCAGCGGTAGTTATAGTAACTCTGGGGCCAACGTCCTGACTTTC.

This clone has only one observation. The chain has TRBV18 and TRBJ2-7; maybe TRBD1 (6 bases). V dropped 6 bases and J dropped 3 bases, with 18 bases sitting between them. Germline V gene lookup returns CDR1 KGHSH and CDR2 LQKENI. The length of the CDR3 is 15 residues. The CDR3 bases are TGTGCCAGCTCGCCCCAGGGGATGGGCGGCTACGAGCAGTACTTC. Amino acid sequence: CASSPQGMGGYEQYF.

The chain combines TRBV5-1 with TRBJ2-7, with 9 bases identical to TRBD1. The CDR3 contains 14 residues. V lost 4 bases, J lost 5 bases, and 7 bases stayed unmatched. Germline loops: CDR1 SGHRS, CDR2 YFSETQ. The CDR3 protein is CASSNRDRAHEQYF. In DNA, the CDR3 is TGCGCCAGCAGCAACCGGGACAGGGCCCACGAGCAGTACTTC.

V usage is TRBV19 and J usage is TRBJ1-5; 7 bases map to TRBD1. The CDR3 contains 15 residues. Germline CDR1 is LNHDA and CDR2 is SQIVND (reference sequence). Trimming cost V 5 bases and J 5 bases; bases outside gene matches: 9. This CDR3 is CASSAGTVLHQPQHF. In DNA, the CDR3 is TGTGCCAGTAGTGCTGGGACAGTCTTGCATCAGCCCCAGCATTTT.

The CDR3, as DNA: TGTGCCAGCAGTGATAGCGGGACAGAGAAAGAGACCCAGTACTTC. Translating it yields CASSDSGTEKETQYF. V gene TRBV9 combines with J gene TRBJ2-5, with a possible D match to TRBD2 (8 bases). Germline V gene lookup returns CDR1 SGDLS and CDR2 YYNGEE. The ends were cut back, 5 bases at V and 3 bases at J, with 17 bases in the middle. The CDR3 is 15 amino acids.

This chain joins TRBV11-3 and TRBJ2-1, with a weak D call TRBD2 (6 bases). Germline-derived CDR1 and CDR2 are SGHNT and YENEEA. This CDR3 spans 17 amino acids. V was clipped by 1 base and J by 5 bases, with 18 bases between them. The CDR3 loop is CASSLGGAGITNNEQFF. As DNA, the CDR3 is TGTGCCAGCAGCTTAGGGGGCGCGGGGATTACCAACAATGAGCAGTTCTTC.

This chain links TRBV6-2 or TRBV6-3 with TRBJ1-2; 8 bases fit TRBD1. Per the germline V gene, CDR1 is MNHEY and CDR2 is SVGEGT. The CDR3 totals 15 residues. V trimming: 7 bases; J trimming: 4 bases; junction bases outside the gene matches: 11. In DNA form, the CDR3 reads TGTGCCAGCACCCCCGGAGGGACAGGTTTCTATGGCTACACCTTC. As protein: CASTPGGTGFYGYTF.